This T cell receptor (beta chain) was sequenced in a study of naive and memory T cell subsets (dated by TCRdb to about 2017). Describing the broader study: In the figure summarizing the skin biopsy and whole blood samples, ten or so blood donors, 7 tuberculin skin test biopsies and 3 saline control biopsies were reported. Usually PCR2 was run as a SYBR Green qPCR and stopped at a set threshold, although low-input samples could use end-point PCR (around 6 cycles) instead. Results the study describes overall, beyond this receptor: The RNA-based method was acknowledged to be potentially sensitive to changes in TCR transcripts with T cell activation and differentiation.

This clonotype occurred a few times. What this receptor recognizes is not known. Base qualities are missing; no much larger clone stands one base away. CDR1 LNHDA and CDR2 SQIVND were looked up in the germline V gene (reference sequence). Its CDR3 holds 13 amino acids, cysteine through phenylalanine. CDR3 DNA only is kept here, 39 bases in frame from base 1. V loses 6 bases of germline sequence and J loses 0 bases, and the interval between the two ends is 8 bases. The study described a robust, sensitive protocol for amplifying, sequencing and analyzing TCRs, using 3' ligation of a UMI-containing oligonucleotide to TCR cDNA. For whole blood analysis, around 2.4 ml of peripheral blood was collected from healthy adult volunteers into Tempus tubes, and RNA was extracted following the manufacturer's instructions. Total RNA was used without cell sorting and was treated with RQ1 DNase before reverse transcription, with a target input of 1 to 1000 ng. Libraries were prepared from skin biopsies and whole blood to test how robust the pipeline was in samples where T cells are a minority population.

Library construction relied on 5' RACE. Four rounds of PCR, run with the SP2 primer together with nested alpha and beta constant region primers, were used to amplify the ligated cDNA. TCR RNA was reverse transcribed with SuperScript IV using alpha and beta constant region primers for the blood and skin samples. T4 RNA ligase 1 was used to ligate an oligonucleotide containing the Illumina SP2 primer and a UMI to the 3' end of the cDNA. To prevent hairpin formation, the 12-nucleotide UMI was made up of two random hexamers with an eight-base spacer between them. TCR alpha and beta chain libraries were processed separately from the second PCR onward, with dual indexing for multiplexing. After pooling, the indexed libraries were analyzed by capillary electrophoresis and sequenced on either an Illumina MiSeq or NextSeq. PhiX DNA at about 5-7.5% was added to the libraries to raise base diversity and improve cluster recognition. The study's own analysis went as follows. Demultiplexor pulled UMIs out of read 2, joined the UMIs with the TCR sequence from read 1, and separated reads according to sample indices. V and J genes and V-J junctions were identified by Decombinator, which gave every TCR a five-part identifier that included V and J deletions. Collapsinator used UMIs to correct sequencing errors and PCR amplification heterogeneity, yielding UMI-based abundance per TCR. CDR3Translator converted identifiers to nucleotide sequence, translated to amino acids, and extracted CDR3 regions using terminal motifs. Error-corrected counts of alpha and beta TCRs from blood and skin were compared after being normalized to the amount of input RNA. Using fastp trimming at Q25 and MiXCR clonotype assembly, TCRdb reanalyzed the public sequencing data and kept in-frame beta chains. Merged by CDR3 protein, the rows form single entries marked with the most common genes and DNA. The V and J calls come from TCRdb's annotation, not from the publication. The sample records about 62,000 distinct CDR3 sequences, more than 6% of which are singletons. Roughly 21% of the sample rests with the top ten.

The receptor was derived from a female donor in good health. The rearranged chain carries TRBV19 and TRBJ1-1; a tentative D call is TRBD1 (5 bases match). The CDR3 sequence is CASRDTLNTEAFF. The DNA sequence follows: TGTGCCAGTAGGGACACCTTGAACACTGAAGCTTTCTTT.